This T cell receptor beta chain was retrieved from a study of blood T cell repertoires in COVID-19. V lost 1 base, J lost 5 bases, and 6 bases stayed unmatched. The CDR3 runs 15 residues. Germline V gene data show CDR1 as WSHSY and CDR2 as SAAADI. Data came from immunoSEQ multiplex PCR; TCRdb stores just in-frame clones and leaves some out. The table lists roughly 330,000 clones, 70% to 90% of them singletons, with about 5% in the top ten. This clone was observed many times. Specimen: PBMCs or T cells enriched from blood (not recorded which). This receptor was identified in a woman in her 30s who had recovered from COVID-19. The rearrangement links TRBV10-2 to TRBJ2-7, with 9 bases lining up with TRBD2. The CDR3 sequence: CASSEWRGGINEQYF. The CDR3 nucleotides are TGCGCCAGCAGTGAGTGGCGGGGGGGCATCAACGAGCAGTACTTC.